The T cell receptor (beta chain) described here comes from a study of T-cell reconstitution after alpha-beta-depleted transplantation in children. Whole-study findings and limits: Roughly two months post-transplant, alpha-beta T cells reportedly originated from several hundred graft clones that had expanded. Where some patients showed high TCRbeta diversity at day 60, it came from recipient T cells and thymic progenitors that had survived. From newly produced T cells came most of the T-cell counts and diversity one year after transplant.

Preparation of the TCRbeta library used unique molecular identifiers. Using its own MiXCR run on the PCR reads, TCRdb lists one record per CDR3 protein. The data hold approximately 400,000 distinct CDR3 sequences, with about 16% observed a single time. This clonotype was detected only a few times. Its specificity is unknown. The CDR3 runs to 21 residues. Trimming pared 2 bases from V and 0 bases from J, leaving 26 bases between. CDR1 and CDR2 (germline): LGHNA, YNFKEQ. This TCR came from a boy under two years old who had a stem cell transplant for Wiskott-Aldrich syndrome, so the T cells may come from the graft donor. Sequenced here: PBMCs, mostly from graft donor cells, sampled 360 days after TCRalphabeta/CD19-depleted stem cell transplant. The chain uses TRBV4-2 and TRBJ2-1, with D tentatively TRBD2 (6 bases). DNA of the CDR3: TGTGCCAGCAGCCAATCGCCGGGACTCAACCTGGTAGGCGGCTCCTACAATGAGCAGTTCTTC. Protein product: CASSQSPGLNLVGGSYNEQFF.